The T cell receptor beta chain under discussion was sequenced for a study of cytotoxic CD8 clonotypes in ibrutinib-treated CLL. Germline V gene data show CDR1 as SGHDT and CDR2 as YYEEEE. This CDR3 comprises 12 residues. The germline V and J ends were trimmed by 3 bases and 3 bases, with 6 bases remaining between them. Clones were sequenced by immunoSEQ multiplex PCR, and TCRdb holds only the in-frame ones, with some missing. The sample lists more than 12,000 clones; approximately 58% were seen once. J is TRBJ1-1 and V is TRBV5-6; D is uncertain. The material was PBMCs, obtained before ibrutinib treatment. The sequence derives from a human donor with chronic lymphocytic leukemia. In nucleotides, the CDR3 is TGTGCCAGCAGCTATTCTGACACTGAAGCTTTCTTT. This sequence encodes CASSYSDTEAFF.